The T cell receptor (beta chain) described here comes from a study of T cell responses to AZD1222 COVID-19 vaccine. The study, taken as a whole, reports: Spike-specific TCR breadth and depth both grew after two AZD1222 doses. Donors skewed white British and female; clonal diversity was possibly underestimated.

Concerning this clone: Its antigen remains unidentified.

The CDR3 covers 14 residues. Deletions cut 1 base from V and 1 base from J, with 4 bases between. Germline-derived CDR1 and CDR2 are SGHNT and YENEEA. Clones were read by immunoSEQ multiplex PCR, and TCRdb kept only the in-frame ones, dropping some. The sample carries about 27,000 clones, approximately 90% recorded once. The TCR sequence derives from an adult who received the AZD1222 COVID-19 vaccine. This specimen was peripheral blood, taken 28 days after the second AZD1222 dose. The V call is TRBV11-3, the J call TRBJ2-2; no firm D call. The CDR3, as DNA: TGTGCCAGCAGCTTAGTACAGAACACCGGGGAGCTGTTTTTT. Its protein product is CASSLVQNTGELFF. Together with reference TRBV11-3 and TRBJ2-2, the CDR3 gives the full variable domain: EAGVVQSPRYKIIEKKQPVAFWCNPISGHNTLYWYLQNLGQGPELLIRYENEEAVDDSQLPKDRFSAERLKGVDSTLKIQPAELGDSAVYLCASSLVQNTGELFFGEGSRLTVL.